A selection of T cell receptor beta chains follows, all from one sample in a study of blood T cell repertoires in COVID-19. TCRdb's table, derived via immunoSEQ multiplex PCR, lists solely in-frame clones and lacks some. Among approximately 230,000 clones listed, more than 85% were seen once. The material sequenced was PBMCs or T cells enriched from blood (not recorded which). Receptors originate from a woman aged 30 to 39 who had recovered from COVID-19. CDR3s include the opening cysteine and the closing phenylalanine or tryptophan. The D gene is left open where the match is weak. Rows give clone size only sometimes, using once, few, many, or a class for an expanded clone.

CDR3 protein,CDR3 DNA,D gene,V gene,clone size,J gene
CASSQLGQGAVIYQPQHF,TGCGCCAGCAGTCAGCTAGGACAGGGGGCCGTCATTTACCAGCCCCAGCATTTT,TRBD1,TRBV23-1,NA,TRBJ1-5
CASSPDYYGYTF,TGTGCCAGCAGCCCGGACTACTATGGCTACACCTTC,NA,TRBV9,NA,TRBJ1-2
CSVEPRGTGAPGNTIYF,TGCAGCGTTGAACCCAGGGGGACAGGGGCTCCTGGAAACACCATATATTTT,TRBD1,TRBV29-1,once,TRBJ1-3
CSVSREDYGYTF,TGCAGCGTTAGCAGGGAGGACTATGGCTACACCTTC,NA,TRBV29-1,NA,TRBJ1-2
CASSTRQNRGNEKLFF,TGTGCCAGCAGCACTCGACAGAACAGAGGAAATGAAAAACTGTTTTTT,NA,TRBV11-1,NA,TRBJ1-4
CASSEALGRGPNEQFF,TGTGCCAGCAGTGAAGCATTAGGACGCGGGCCGAATGAGCAGTTCTTC,NA,TRBV6-1,NA,TRBJ2-1
CAWSPSSAEAFF,TGTGCCTGGAGTCCTTCCTCCGCTGAAGCTTTCTTT,NA,TRBV30,NA,TRBJ1-1
CASSLIGTGANSPLHF,TGTGCCAGCAGTCTTATTGGGACAGGGGCCAATTCACCCCTCCACTTT,TRBD1,TRBV27,NA,TRBJ1-6
CASLPWQNTGELFF,TGTGCCAGCCTTCCGTGGCAAAACACCGGGGAGCTGTTTTTT,NA,TRBV6-5,NA,TRBJ2-2
CASRHRTSGLRFSYNEQFF,TGTGCCAGCAGACATAGGACTAGCGGGTTACGATTTTCCTACAATGAGCAGTTCTTC,TRBD2,TRBV5-4,NA,TRBJ2-1
CAISDVGTVSSYEQYF,TGTGCCATCAGTGACGTCGGGACAGTGAGCTCCTACGAGCAGTACTTC,TRBD1,TRBV10-3,NA,TRBJ2-7
CASRPGTGATNEKLFF,TGTGCCAGTAGACCCGGGACAGGCGCAACTAATGAAAAACTGTTTTTT,TRBD1,TRBV19,NA,TRBJ1-4
CSVRSTDTQYF,TGCAGTGTCAGGAGCACAGATACGCAGTATTTT,NA,TRBV20-1,NA,TRBJ2-3
CASSYEPGGTEAFF,TGTGCCAGCAGTTATGAACCAGGGGGCACTGAAGCTTTCTTT,TRBD1,TRBV6-2/TRBV6-3,once,TRBJ1-1
CASSSQWSTEAFF,TGCGCCAGCAGCTCCCAATGGAGCACTGAAGCTTTCTTT,NA,TRBV5-1,NA,TRBJ1-1
CASSRLDRGLDIQYF,TGCGCCAGCAGCCGATTGGACAGGGGGCTAGACATTCAGTACTTC,TRBD1,TRBV4-1,NA,TRBJ2-4
CAISEIGTGGGYTF,TGTGCCATCAGTGAGATCGGGACAGGGGGCGGCTACACCTTC,TRBD1,TRBV10-3,NA,TRBJ1-2
CASSLDSWDGYTF,TGTGCCAGCAGTTTGGACAGTTGGGATGGCTACACCTTC,NA,TRBV28,few,TRBJ1-2
CASRRGHPNTGELFF,TGTGCCAGCAGACGAGGACACCCGAACACCGGGGAGCTGTTTTTT,NA,TRBV5-6,NA,TRBJ2-2
CASSPSEGEAFF,TGTGCCAGCTCGCCCTCAGAGGGTGAAGCTTTCTTT,NA,TRBV18,NA,TRBJ1-1
CASSLFSSYEQYF,TGTGCCAGCAGCTTATTCAGCTCCTACGAGCAGTACTTC,NA,TRBV7-2,NA,TRBJ2-7
CASSLEVNTEAFF,TGTGCCAGCAGCTTAGAGGTGAACACTGAAGCTTTCTTT,NA,TRBV7-3,once,TRBJ1-1
CAITEGRASSDTQYF,TGTGCCATCACGGAAGGGAGGGCCTCATCAGATACGCAGTATTTT,TRBD2,TRBV10-3,few,TRBJ2-3